A selection of T cell receptor beta chains follows, all from one sample in a study of T cell responses to AZD1222 COVID-19 vaccine. Using immunoSEQ multiplex PCR, the repertoire was profiled, and TCRdb retains in-frame clones only, with some absent. This table has about 99,000 clones, 70% to 90% appearing once. The sample consisted of peripheral blood, taken on day 0 of AZD1222 vaccination. The receptor set was obtained from an adult in good health. Each CDR3 is given with its conserved first and last residue. The D gene is left open where the match is weak. Clone size is shown for a subset of rows, as once, few, many or a class of expanded clone.

DNA: TGTGCCAGCAGCCCGTCTCCGGGACTAGCGGGGGCTAGCACAGATACGCAGTATTTT
CDR3: CASSPSPGLAGASTDTQYF
V: TRBV4-2
size: once
D: TRBD2
J: TRBJ2-3

DNA: TGTGCCAGCAGCTTAGCCACAGGGAGCTCTGGAAACACCATATATTTT
CDR3: CASSLATGSSGNTIYF
V: TRBV7-2
size: NA
D: NA
J: TRBJ1-3

DNA: TGTGCCAGCAGTTTTCGACAGGGCGGCTACATCTTC
CDR3: CASSFRQGGYIF
V: TRBV5-4
size: once
D: TRBD1
J: TRBJ1-2

DNA: TGTGCCAGCAGCTTGGACGGGGTGAGTGCTTTCTTT
CDR3: CASSLDGVSAFF
V: TRBV5-6
size: NA
D: NA
J: TRBJ1-1

DNA: TGCGCCAGCAGCCTCGGGCCTTCCGGGGACACTGAAGCTTTCTTT
CDR3: CASSLGPSGDTEAFF
V: TRBV5-1
size: once
D: NA
J: TRBJ1-1

DNA: TGTGCCAGCAGCTTGGGCGTGCGGCGGGGGAGCACAGATACGCAGTATTTT
CDR3: CASSLGVRRGSTDTQYF
V: TRBV5-4
size: NA
D: TRBD2
J: TRBJ2-3

DNA: TGCGCCAGCAGTGAGGGTACTAGCGAGGATGAGCAGTTCTTC
CDR3: CASSEGTSEDEQFF
V: TRBV10-2
size: NA
D: TRBD2
J: TRBJ2-1

DNA: TGTGCCAGCAGCCACGGGGGTAACACCGGGGAGCTGTTTTTT
CDR3: CASSHGGNTGELFF
V: TRBV5-4
size: NA
D: NA
J: TRBJ2-2

DNA: TGTGCTAGTGGCCTCCCAGCGGGGTACAATGAGCAGTTCTTC
CDR3: CASGLPAGYNEQFF
V: TRBV12-5
size: NA
D: TRBD2
J: TRBJ2-1

DNA: TGTGCCAGCAGTCCGCACAGGGGAGAGCACACTGAAGCTTTCTTT
CDR3: CASSPHRGEHTEAFF
V: TRBV6-5
size: NA
D: TRBD1
J: TRBJ1-1

DNA: TGTGCCAGCAGTATTGGACAGCTAAATGAGCAGTTCTTC
CDR3: CASSIGQLNEQFF
V: TRBV12-3/TRBV12-4
size: NA
D: NA
J: TRBJ2-1

DNA: TGTGCCAGTAGTAATGAGGGTTCGGCTTTCTTT
CDR3: CASSNEGSAFF
V: TRBV19
size: NA
D: NA
J: TRBJ1-1

DNA: TGTGCCACCAGCAGAGATCCGACTTATACGCCCCAGCATTTT
CDR3: CATSRDPTYTPQHF
V: TRBV15
size: NA
D: NA
J: TRBJ1-5

DNA: TGTGCCAGCAGTCCGCCTCGGGGGGAGACCCAGTACTTC
CDR3: CASSPPRGETQYF
V: TRBV27
size: NA
D: NA
J: TRBJ2-5

DNA: TGTGCCAGCAGCTTGCCGGGGGCGGGAAACACCATATATTTT
CDR3: CASSLPGAGNTIYF
V: TRBV5-4
size: NA
D: NA
J: TRBJ1-3

DNA: TGTGCCAGCAGCAGGGAGGGGGACAGCTCTCATTCACCCCTCCACTTT
CDR3: CASSREGDSSHSPLHF
V: TRBV7-9
size: NA
D: TRBD1
J: TRBJ1-6

DNA: TGTGCCAGCAACCTCGGACAGGGGAAGTTGAGTGGCTACACCTTC
CDR3: CASNLGQGKLSGYTF
V: TRBV5-6
size: once
D: TRBD1
J: TRBJ1-2

DNA: TGTGCCAGCAGCCAAGAACGCGGGCAGGGAAATCGGGGCTACACCTTC
CDR3: CASSQERGQGNRGYTF
V: TRBV4-2
size: few
D: NA
J: TRBJ1-2

DNA: TGTGCCAGCAGCTTAGGTCCCCCAGATACGCAGTATTTT
CDR3: CASSLGPPDTQYF
V: TRBV7-2
size: NA
D: NA
J: TRBJ2-3

DNA: TGTGCCAGCAGCCAGACAGTGAATAATTCACCCCTCCACTTT
CDR3: CASSQTVNNSPLHF
V: TRBV3-1/TRBV3-2
size: NA
D: NA
J: TRBJ1-6

DNA: TGTGCCAGCAGCTTACAGCCGCCCCGTGAAAAACTGTTTTTT
CDR3: CASSLQPPREKLFF
V: TRBV7-2
size: NA
D: NA
J: TRBJ1-4

DNA: TGTGCCAGCAGCCAAGAAATAATTATCGCACGGGGGGCGGGCGAGCAGTTCTTC
CDR3: CASSQEIIIARGAGEQFF
V: TRBV4-2
size: few
D: NA
J: TRBJ2-1

DNA: TGTGCCAGCAGCTTGGAACCGGGATACGGCTACACCTTC
CDR3: CASSLEPGYGYTF
V: TRBV5-1
size: NA
D: NA
J: TRBJ1-2

DNA: TGTGCCAGCAGCTTGCAGGGAGTTCGAGAGACCCAGTACTTC
CDR3: CASSLQGVRETQYF
V: TRBV5-4
size: NA
D: NA
J: TRBJ2-5

DNA: TGTGCCAGCAGCCAAGGTGGGGACATCTACGAGCAGTACTTC
CDR3: CASSQGGDIYEQYF
V: TRBV3-1/TRBV3-2
size: once
D: NA
J: TRBJ2-7

DNA: TGTGCCAGCAGCTTCGGTGAAACCGGGGAGCTGTTTTTT
CDR3: CASSFGETGELFF
V: TRBV7-9
size: NA
D: NA
J: TRBJ2-2

DNA: TGTGCCAGCAGTTTAGGGGGGAACACTGAAGCTTTCTTT
CDR3: CASSLGGNTEAFF
V: TRBV28
size: NA
D: NA
J: TRBJ1-1

DNA: TGTGCCAGCAGCCAGACCGGGTCGCAGTTCTTC
CDR3: CASSQTGSQFF
V: TRBV3-1/TRBV3-2
size: once
D: NA
J: TRBJ2-1

DNA: TGTGCCAGCGGGGCTCAAGAGACCCAGTACTTC
CDR3: CASGAQETQYF
V: TRBV9
size: NA
D: NA
J: TRBJ2-5

DNA: TGTGCCAGCAGCGTTTCCTACAATGAGCAGTTCTTC
CDR3: CASSVSYNEQFF
V: TRBV9
size: NA
D: NA
J: TRBJ2-1

DNA: TGCGCCAGCAGGGGGGACAGCCAACCCTCTAACTATGGCTACACCTTC
CDR3: CASRGDSQPSNYGYTF
V: TRBV10-1
size: NA
D: TRBD1
J: TRBJ1-2

DNA: TGTGCCAGCAGACCCTCGGGCATCAGGGGAGACGGCTACACCTTC
CDR3: CASRPSGIRGDGYTF
V: TRBV6-5
size: NA
D: NA
J: TRBJ1-2

DNA: TGCAGCGTTGATTTGGGTCCAGGACAGCCCCAGCATTTT
CDR3: CSVDLGPGQPQHF
V: TRBV29-1
size: NA
D: NA
J: TRBJ1-5

DNA: TGTGCCAGCAGCGCGACAGGGGCCGGGGAAGGTGAAGCTTTCTTT
CDR3: CASSATGAGEGEAFF
V: TRBV9
size: NA
D: TRBD1
J: TRBJ1-1

DNA: TGTGCCAGCAGAGATGGGACAGGGGACTATGGCTACACCTTC
CDR3: CASRDGTGDYGYTF
V: TRBV6-5
size: NA
D: TRBD1
J: TRBJ1-2

DNA: TGTGCCAGCAGTTTCCTGGGAAAAGAGACCCAGTACTTC
CDR3: CASSFLGKETQYF
V: TRBV27
size: NA
D: NA
J: TRBJ2-5

DNA: TGTGCCAGCAGTACCCCGGGTAGGGGAGGAGAAAAACTGTTTTTT
CDR3: CASSTPGRGGEKLFF
V: TRBV6-2/TRBV6-3
size: NA
D: NA
J: TRBJ1-4

DNA: TGTGCCACCAGGGACACTGGCTTGAACACTGAAGCTTTCTTT
CDR3: CATRDTGLNTEAFF
V: TRBV27
size: NA
D: NA
J: TRBJ1-1

DNA: TGTGCCAGCAGCCCGATACCGGGGGATGAGCAGTTCTTC
CDR3: CASSPIPGDEQFF
V: TRBV4-2
size: NA
D: NA
J: TRBJ2-1

DNA: TGTGCCAGCAGCCCTACTAGCGGAGTACGAGGGAATGAGCAGTTCTTC
CDR3: CASSPTSGVRGNEQFF
V: TRBV14
size: NA
D: TRBD2
J: TRBJ2-1

DNA: TGTGCCAGTAGTATCGATGGGGGCCCTAATGAAAAACTGTTTTTT
CDR3: CASSIDGGPNEKLFF
V: TRBV19
size: NA
D: NA
J: TRBJ1-4

DNA: TGTGCCAGCAGCCGACAGCTTAGCTCTGGAAACACCATATATTTT
CDR3: CASSRQLSSGNTIYF
V: TRBV6-5
size: NA
D: NA
J: TRBJ1-3

DNA: TGTGCCAGCAGCGGCCAGGGGTCGAACACCGGGGAGCTGTTTTTT
CDR3: CASSGQGSNTGELFF
V: TRBV5-1
size: NA
D: NA
J: TRBJ2-2

DNA: TGCAGCGTTGAGTGGACAGGGGGCTATGGCTACACCTTC
CDR3: CSVEWTGGYGYTF
V: TRBV29-1
size: NA
D: TRBD1
J: TRBJ1-2

DNA: TGCAGCGTCAACAGCGACAGGTACAATGAGCAGTTCTTC
CDR3: CSVNSDRYNEQFF
V: TRBV29-1
size: NA
D: NA
J: TRBJ2-1

DNA: TGTGCCAGCAGTACAGGACTAGCGGGCGTCAATGAGCAGTTCTTC
CDR3: CASSTGLAGVNEQFF
V: TRBV6-2/TRBV6-3
size: NA
D: TRBD2
J: TRBJ2-1

DNA: TGCGCCAGCAGCCATAGGGACAGGGAAACTGAAGCTTTCTTT
CDR3: CASSHRDRETEAFF
V: TRBV4-3
size: NA
D: TRBD1
J: TRBJ1-1

DNA: TGTGCCAGCAGCTTCGACCCTGTGGGCACTGAAGCTTTCTTT
CDR3: CASSFDPVGTEAFF
V: TRBV7-2
size: NA
D: NA
J: TRBJ1-1